This is a list of T cell receptor beta chains from one sample in a study of CD8 T cells in ankylosing spondylitis. TCRdb analysed the 5' RACE reads with MiXCR anew, one entry per CDR3 protein. This sample has under 550,000 distinct CDR3 sequences, with 20% to 30% found just once. What was sequenced was blood, either unsorted or a sorted T cell fraction (not recorded which). These receptors were obtained from a male donor with ankylosing spondylitis. The CDR3 runs from the conserved cysteine through the conserved F or W. Each record gives: V gene, J gene, clone size, D gene, CDR3 DNA, CDR3 protein. The D gene is left open where the match is weak. The size entry is marked missing in some rows and otherwise reads once, few, many or a size class.

TRBV28	TRBJ2-5	few	.	TGTGCCAGCAGATCTGGAGGGATGTTAGAGACCCAGTACTTC	CASRSGGMLETQYF
TRBV20-1	TRBJ2-3	many	.	TGCAGTGCTAGAGAAAAGCATGGGGGGCTGGCAGATACGCAGTATTTT	CSAREKHGGLADTQYF
TRBV12-3/TRBV12-4	TRBJ2-7	.	TRBD2	TGTGCCAGCAGTTCAACCGGGACTATTACCTACGAGCAGTACTTC	CASSSTGTITYEQYF
TRBV15	TRBJ1-2	.	.	TGTGCCACCAGCAGAGATTTGCGGCTTTATGGCTACACCTTC	CATSRDLRLYGYTF
TRBV2	TRBJ2-4	.	TRBD2	TGTGCCAGCACTGGACTAGCGGGAGTAGGTAACATTCAGTACTTC	CASTGLAGVGNIQYF
TRBV7-9	TRBJ2-1	many	TRBD1	TGTGCCAGCAGCTTAGGTAGGGGGCGCGACGACAATGAGCAGTTCTTC	CASSLGRGRDDNEQFF
TRBV5-1	TRBJ1-1	many	.	TGCGCCAGCAGCTTGAGTACAAGTGTCACTGAAGCTTTCTTT	CASSLSTSVTEAFF
TRBV2	TRBJ2-2	.	TRBD2	TGTGCCAGCACCTCGGGGAGGGGAACCGGGGAGCTGTTTTTT	CASTSGRGTGELFF
TRBV2	TRBJ2-7	.	TRBD1	TGTGCCAGCAGTCGACAGGGGGTGCCCTACGAGCAGTACTTC	CASSRQGVPYEQYF
TRBV29-1	TRBJ2-5	.	TRBD2	TGCAGCGTTGAAGATACGGGAGGGAACGTAGAGACCCAGTACTTC	CSVEDTGGNVETQYF
TRBV15	TRBJ1-5	.	.	TGTGCCACCAGCAGTGGTTATACCGGTCAGCCCCAGCATTTT	CATSSGYTGQPQHF
TRBV5-1	TRBJ2-3	.	TRBD1	TGCGCCAGCAGCGGGGGGACAGGGGAAACAGATACGCAGTATTTT	CASSGGTGETDTQYF
TRBV2	TRBJ2-7	.	.	TGTGCCAGCAGTGAAAGGCGGCGCGAGCAGTACTTC	CASSERRREQYF
TRBV13	TRBJ1-2	few	.	TGTGCCAGCGTGCTTTGGCCGTTCTATGGCTACACCTTC	CASVLWPFYGYTF
TRBV20-1	TRBJ2-1	.	TRBD2	TGCAGTGCTAGAGGTGGGGCTAGCGGGAGCTCCTACAATGAGCAGTTCTTC	CSARGGASGSSYNEQFF
TRBV19	TRBJ1-2	few	TRBD1	TGTGCCAGTAGTCCCCCCGGGACAGGGTATGGCTACACCTTC	CASSPPGTGYGYTF
TRBV13	TRBJ2-6	few	.	TGTGCCAGCAGCTTATATAAGTGGAGCTCTGGGGCCAACGTCCTGACTTTC	CASSLYKWSSGANVLTF
TRBV19	TRBJ2-6	.	TRBD1	TGTGCCAGTAGTTTTGACAGGGGGCGCGTAGGGGCCAACGTCCTGACTTTC	CASSFDRGRVGANVLTF
TRBV15	TRBJ2-3	many	TRBD2	TGTGCCACCAGCAGAAGGACTAGCATCAGCACAGATACGCAGTATTTT	CATSRRTSISTDTQYF
TRBV20-1	TRBJ2-3	.	.	TGCAGTGCAAGGGGCGGGGACAGCACAGATACGCAGTATTTT	CSARGGDSTDTQYF
TRBV20-1	TRBJ2-7	.	TRBD1	TGCAGTGCTAGAGATCGGGCAGGGGGAGTCTACGAGCAGTACTTC	CSARDRAGGVYEQYF
TRBV12-3/TRBV12-4	TRBJ1-1	few	.	TGTGCCAGCAGTTTTGACTCGAGCGGGACTGAAGCTTTCTTT	CASSFDSSGTEAFF
TRBV3-1	TRBJ1-6	.	TRBD1	TGTGCCAGCAGCCAGGACAGGGTAGGGAATTCACCCCTCCACTTT	CASSQDRVGNSPLHF
TRBV11-3	TRBJ1-2	few	TRBD1	TGTGCCAGCAGCCAACAGGGGCACACAGGTGGCTACACCTTC	CASSQQGHTGGYTF
TRBV24-1	TRBJ2-5	.	.	TGTGCCACCAGTGATTTGCAGGCCCACGGGGGAGAGACCCAGTACTTC	CATSDLQAHGGETQYF
TRBV20-1	TRBJ2-3	few	TRBD2	TGCAGTGCTCCGCGACTAGCGGAGGGCCCAGATACGCAGTATTTT	CSAPRLAEGPDTQYF
TRBV12-3/TRBV12-4	TRBJ2-4	few	.	TGTGCCAGCAGTTTTGGGGGACTAGCCAAAAACATTCAGTACTTC	CASSFGGLAKNIQYF
TRBV5-1	TRBJ2-3	few	.	TGCGCCAGCAGCAGCGGCGACTACACAGATACGCAGTATTTT	CASSSGDYTDTQYF
TRBV20-1	TRBJ2-1	.	TRBD2	TGCAGTGCTCTGCGGGGACTAGCGGACAATGAGCAGTTCTTC	CSALRGLADNEQFF
TRBV7-2	TRBJ2-3	few	.	TGTGCCAGCAGCCAATCCCCCACAGATACGCAGTATTTT	CASSQSPTDTQYF
TRBV20-1	TRBJ1-2	.	.	TGCAGTGCTAGGGGGTCGGGGAACTATGGCTACACCTTC	CSARGSGNYGYTF
TRBV7-2	TRBJ2-5	few	TRBD2	TGTGCCAGCAGTAGGGGGACTAGCGGGAGTTGGGAGACCCAGTACTTC	CASSRGTSGSWETQYF
TRBV5-1	TRBJ1-1	many	TRBD1	TGCGCCAGCAGCTTGGAGACAGGGGGCAGAACTGAAGCTTTCTTT	CASSLETGGRTEAFF
TRBV15	TRBJ2-6	few	.	TGTGCCACCAGCAGAGCCATATCGAGCTCTGGGGCCAACGTCCTGACTTTC	CATSRAISSSGANVLTF
TRBV18	TRBJ2-3	once	.	TGTGCCAGCTCACCAAGGACTTCTGGGGGAGATACGCAGTATTTT	CASSPRTSGGDTQYF
TRBV24-1	TRBJ1-5	.	TRBD1	TGTGCCACCAGTGATTTTCCGTCATACAGGGGAAATCAGCCCCAGCATTTT	CATSDFPSYRGNQPQHF
TRBV20-1	TRBJ1-6	few	TRBD1	TGCAGTGCTAGGGACAGGGGTTCTTCACCCCTCCACTTT	CSARDRGSSPLHF
TRBV10-3	TRBJ2-1	few	.	TGTGCCATCAGCCTTGGGGTCAATGAGCAGTTCTTC	CAISLGVNEQFF
TRBV5-1	TRBJ2-1	.	TRBD2	TGCGCCAGCAGCGTGACTAGCGGGACCGAAGGTGAGCAGTTCTTC	CASSVTSGTEGEQFF
TRBV18	TRBJ1-5	.	TRBD1	TGTGCCAGCTCACCTTCTGGACAGGCCGGGGATCAGCCCCAGCATTTT	CASSPSGQAGDQPQHF
TRBV5-1	TRBJ2-3	.	.	TGCGCCAGCAGCCCTGAGTGGAGCACAGATACGCAGTATTTT	CASSPEWSTDTQYF
TRBV9	TRBJ2-1	few	.	TGTGCCAGCAGCGTAGCTCCAGCCCCATACAATGAGCAGTTCTTC	CASSVAPAPYNEQFF
TRBV29-1	TRBJ1-1	many	.	TGCAGCGTTGCGATGAACACTGAAGCTTTCTTT	CSVAMNTEAFF
TRBV7-8	TRBJ2-5	.	.	TGTGCCAGCAGCTGGACGGACGAAGAGACCCAGTACTTC	CASSWTDEETQYF
TRBV7-2	TRBJ2-3	few	.	TGTGCCAGCAGCTTAATGCGGTATACGCAGTATTTT	CASSLMRYTQYF
TRBV30	TRBJ1-6	.	.	TGTGCCTGGAGTGTAGGCAACCTGAATAATTCACCCCTCCACTTT	CAWSVGNLNNSPLHF
TRBV6-2/TRBV6-3	TRBJ1-5	.	.	TGTGCCAGCTCTCAGGGTCAGCCCCAGCATTTT	CASSQGQPQHF
TRBV12-3/TRBV12-4	TRBJ1-5	few	TRBD1	TGTGCCAGCAGTTCTCAGGGGGCTGGGAGCAATCAGCCCCAGCATTTT	CASSSQGAGSNQPQHF
TRBV4-2	TRBJ2-1	.	TRBD2	TGTGCCAGCAGCCAAGATACTAGCGGGAGAACCGACAATGAGCAGTTCTTC	CASSQDTSGRTDNEQFF
TRBV20-1	TRBJ2-1	.	TRBD1	TGCAGTGCTATTAGCGGACAGGGGGCAGGAAATGAGCAGTTCTTC	CSAISGQGAGNEQFF
TRBV28	TRBJ2-1	many	.	TGTGCCAGCAGTTCTAACCTCCGAAATGAGCAGTTCTTC	CASSSNLRNEQFF
TRBV20-1	TRBJ2-1	few	.	TGCAGTGCTAGAGTCAGCCGGGAGAGGCCCAATGAGCAGTTCTTC	CSARVSRERPNEQFF
TRBV5-6	TRBJ2-3	.	.	TGTGCCAGCAGCTCCCTCGACAAGTTATTCACAGATACGCAGTATTTT	CASSSLDKLFTDTQYF
TRBV4-1	TRBJ2-1	.	.	TGCGCCAGCAGCCCCCTTTTGAGGAATGAGCAGTTCTTC	CASSPLLRNEQFF
TRBV29-1	TRBJ2-1	.	TRBD1	TGCAGCGTTGAACGGGACAGGAGCTACAATGAGCAGTTCTTC	CSVERDRSYNEQFF